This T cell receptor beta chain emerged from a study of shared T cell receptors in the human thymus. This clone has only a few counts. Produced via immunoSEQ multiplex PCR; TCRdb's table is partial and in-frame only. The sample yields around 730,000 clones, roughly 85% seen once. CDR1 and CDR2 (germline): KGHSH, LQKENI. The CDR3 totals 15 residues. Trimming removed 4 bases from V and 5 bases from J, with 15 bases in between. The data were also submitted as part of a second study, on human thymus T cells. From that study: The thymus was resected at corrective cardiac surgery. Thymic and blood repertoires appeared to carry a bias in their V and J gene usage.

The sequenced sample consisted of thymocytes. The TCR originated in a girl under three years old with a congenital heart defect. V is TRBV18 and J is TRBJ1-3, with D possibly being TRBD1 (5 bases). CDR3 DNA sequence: TGTGCCAGCTCACACAGGCCTTCAACAAGAAACACCATATATTTT. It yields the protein CASSHRPSTRNTIYF.